This T cell receptor beta chain emerged from a study of multiple sclerosis patients with progressive multifocal leukoencephalopathy. Study results and caveats: PML-onset expanded TRB clones were detectable before and during natalizumab therapy.

Measured with immunoSEQ multiplex PCR; TCRdb has only the in-frame clones, and not every one. The sample gives approximately 31,000 clones, 75% to 90% of which show up once; over 1.3% is in the top ten. Time point given: before natalizumab initiation. The T0 samples predate the first natalizumab infusion. As for this clone: Its antigen is still unknown.

The germline CDR1 and CDR2 sequences are SGHTA and FQGNSA. J was trimmed by 7 bases and V by 4 bases; bases with no gene match: 8. The length of the CDR3 is 15 residues. V and J are TRBV7-2 and TRBJ2-1; 9 bases line up with TRBD2. Sequencing used PBMCs. The sequence came from a human donor with multiple sclerosis. The CDR3: CASSYLAGMGNEQFF. DNA of the CDR3: TGTGCCAGCAGCTACCTAGCGGGGATGGGGAATGAGCAGTTCTTC.